The T cell receptor (beta chain) under discussion was sequenced for a study of identical twins. It was template switching that added a universal primer site, and there were unique molecular identifiers on the cDNA. From the 5' RACE reads, TCRdb called clonotypes with MiXCR, one entry per CDR3 protein. The table has about 1.7 million distinct CDR3 sequences, about 32% seen once. General observations from the study: Potential partial confounding of zero-insertion analyses by invariant MAIT and iNKT cells was noted.

This clonotype was observed a few times. Its specificity is not known. The sample taken for sequencing was cord blood. This clonotype was sampled from a newborn girl in good health.

This chain's CDR3 is CASSPRLGARRDGYTF. The CDR3 DNA reads as TGTGCCAGCAGCCCCCGCCTGGGGGCCAGAAGGGATGGCTACACCTTC. The chain uses TRBV11-2 and TRBJ1-2, with a weak D call TRBD1 (6 bases). V was trimmed by 5 bases and J by 6 bases, leaving 22 bases between them. Germline V gene sequence: CDR1 SGHAT, CDR2 FQNNGV. This CDR3 region has 16 residues.